The clone carrying this T cell receptor (beta chain) was observed a handful of times. This sample was included in a study of T cell responses to AZD1222 COVID-19 vaccine. Germline V gives CDR1 LGHNA, CDR2 YNFKEQ. With 1 base removed from V and 5 bases from J, the gap between germline ends came to 14 bases. The CDR3 spans 16 residues. Clones were sequenced by immunoSEQ multiplex PCR, and TCRdb holds only the in-frame ones, with some missing. The table lists approximately 110,000 clones, more than 90% of them singletons, with roughly 1.2% in the top ten. The source is an adult in good health. This sample comprised peripheral blood, obtained on day 0 of AZD1222 vaccination. The gene calls are TRBV4-2 and TRBJ2-2, with D hard to call. The CDR3: CASSQVSGIGTGELFF. The CDR3 nucleotides are TGTGCCAGCAGCCAAGTATCTGGGATTGGGACCGGGGAGCTGTTTTTT.